Listed here is a single T cell receptor beta chain. Its antigen is still unknown. The sample originates from a study of T cell repertoires in cytomegalovirus infection. Study outcomes and limitations: Clonotypes of TCR beta that were HLA-C-restricted and CMV-specific dominated the ex vivo response.

TCRdb fed the reads into MiXCR, producing one record per CDR3 protein. This table has 200,000 or so distinct CDR3 sequences, approximately 40% appearing once. The CDR3 is 18 residues long. Looked up from germline, CDR1 is MNHNS and CDR2 is SASEGT. J lost 3 bases, V lost 9 bases, and 13 bases had no gene match. This material consisted of CD8+ T cells from cultured PBMCs, taken from culture after CMV antigen stimulation. The genes are TRBV6-1 and TRBJ2-1; 14 positions agree with TRBD2. The clonotype originates from a human donor in good health (CMV status not recorded). Some clones in this sample may be carry-over from other donors' samples. CDR3 in DNA: TGTGCCAGGGGGAAAGTAGAGGGACTAGCGGGGGTCTACAATGAGCAGTTCTTC. Residues: CARGKVEGLAGVYNEQFF.